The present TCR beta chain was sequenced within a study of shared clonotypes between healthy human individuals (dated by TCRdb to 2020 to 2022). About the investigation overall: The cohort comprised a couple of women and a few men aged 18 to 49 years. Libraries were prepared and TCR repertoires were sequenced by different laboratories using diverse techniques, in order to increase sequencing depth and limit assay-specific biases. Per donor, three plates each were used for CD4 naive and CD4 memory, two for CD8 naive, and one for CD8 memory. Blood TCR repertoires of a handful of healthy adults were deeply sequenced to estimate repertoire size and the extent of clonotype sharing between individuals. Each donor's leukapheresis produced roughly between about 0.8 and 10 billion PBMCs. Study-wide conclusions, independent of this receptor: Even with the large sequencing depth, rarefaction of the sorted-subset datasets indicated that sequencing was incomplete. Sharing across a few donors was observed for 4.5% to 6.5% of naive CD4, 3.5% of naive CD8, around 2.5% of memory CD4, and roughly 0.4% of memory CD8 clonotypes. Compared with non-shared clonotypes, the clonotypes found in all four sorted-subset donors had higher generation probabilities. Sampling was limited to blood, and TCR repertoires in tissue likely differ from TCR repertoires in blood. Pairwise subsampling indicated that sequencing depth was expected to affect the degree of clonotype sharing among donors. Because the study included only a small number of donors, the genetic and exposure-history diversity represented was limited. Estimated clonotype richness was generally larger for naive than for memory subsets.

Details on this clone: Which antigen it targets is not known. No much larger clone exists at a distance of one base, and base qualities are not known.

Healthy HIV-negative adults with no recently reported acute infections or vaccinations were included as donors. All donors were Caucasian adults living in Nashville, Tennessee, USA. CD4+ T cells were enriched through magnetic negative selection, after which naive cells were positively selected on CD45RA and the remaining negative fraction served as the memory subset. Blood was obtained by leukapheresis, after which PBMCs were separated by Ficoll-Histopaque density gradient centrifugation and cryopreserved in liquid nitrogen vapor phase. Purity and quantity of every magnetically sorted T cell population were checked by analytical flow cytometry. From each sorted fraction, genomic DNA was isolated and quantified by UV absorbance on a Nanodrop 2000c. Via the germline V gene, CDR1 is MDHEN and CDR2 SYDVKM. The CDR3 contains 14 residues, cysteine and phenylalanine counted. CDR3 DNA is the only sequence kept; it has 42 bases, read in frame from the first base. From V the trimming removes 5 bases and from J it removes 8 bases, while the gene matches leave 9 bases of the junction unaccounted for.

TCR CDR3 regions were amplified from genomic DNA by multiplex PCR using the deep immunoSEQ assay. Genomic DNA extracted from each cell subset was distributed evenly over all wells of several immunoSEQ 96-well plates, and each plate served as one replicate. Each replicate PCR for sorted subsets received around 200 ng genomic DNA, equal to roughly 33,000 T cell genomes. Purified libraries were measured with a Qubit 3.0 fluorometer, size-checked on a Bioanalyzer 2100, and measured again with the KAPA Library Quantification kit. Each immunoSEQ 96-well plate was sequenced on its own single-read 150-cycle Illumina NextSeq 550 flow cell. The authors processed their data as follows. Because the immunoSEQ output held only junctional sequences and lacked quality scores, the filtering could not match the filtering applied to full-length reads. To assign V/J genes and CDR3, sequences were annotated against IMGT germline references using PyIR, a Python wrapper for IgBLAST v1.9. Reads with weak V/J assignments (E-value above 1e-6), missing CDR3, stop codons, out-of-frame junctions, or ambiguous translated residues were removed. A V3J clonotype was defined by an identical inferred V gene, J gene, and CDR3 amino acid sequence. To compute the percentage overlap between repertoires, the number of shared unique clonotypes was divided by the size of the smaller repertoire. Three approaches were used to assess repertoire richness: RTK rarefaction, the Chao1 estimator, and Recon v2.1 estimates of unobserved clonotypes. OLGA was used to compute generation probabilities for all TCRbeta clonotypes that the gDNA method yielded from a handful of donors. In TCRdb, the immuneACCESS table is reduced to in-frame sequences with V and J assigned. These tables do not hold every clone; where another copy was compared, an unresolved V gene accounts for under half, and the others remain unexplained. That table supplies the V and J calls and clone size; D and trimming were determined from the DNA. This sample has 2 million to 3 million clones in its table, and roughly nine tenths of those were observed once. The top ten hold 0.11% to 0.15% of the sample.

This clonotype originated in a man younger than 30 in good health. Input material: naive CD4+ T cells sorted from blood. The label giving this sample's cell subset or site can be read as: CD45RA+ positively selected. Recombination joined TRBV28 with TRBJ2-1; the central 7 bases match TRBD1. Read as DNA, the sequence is TGTGCCAGCAGTCTCTCCTACAGGGGCTATGAGCAGTTCTTC. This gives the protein CASSLSYRGYEQFF. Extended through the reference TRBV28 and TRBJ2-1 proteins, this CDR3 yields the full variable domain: DVKVTQSSRYLVKRTGEKVFLECVQDMDHENMFWYRQDPGLGLRLIYFSYDVKMKEKGDIPEGYSVSREKKERFSLILESASTNQTSMYLCASSLSYRGYEQFFGPGTRLTVL.